Described below is a single TCR beta chain sequence and its context. The sample is drawn from a study of blood T cell repertoires in COVID-19. Study-wide background: The analysed material was cDNA or gDNA that came from T cells, B-cell-depleted T cells, or PBMCs.

Germline V CDR1 and CDR2: MDHEN, SYDVKM. V lost 8 bases, J lost 6 bases, and 16 bases lay in between. This CDR3 comprises 14 residues. Per the original data handling: Estimation of nucleated cell counts relied on the amplification of reference gene primers. Some clones are missing from TCRdb's copy, which holds only in-frame ones; the method was immunoSEQ multiplex PCR. That table gives V, J and clone size, and the DNA gave D and trimming. The top ten hold around 6% of the sample, which has under 300,000 clones, around 90% seen once. Membership in each cohort depended on participant-reported clinical history.

The rearrangement joins TRBV28 to TRBJ1-4, with D maybe TRBD1 (5 bases). Specimen: PBMCs or T cells enriched from blood (not recorded which). The TCR originated in a woman aged 25 to 45 with acute COVID-19. CDR3 protein: CASGREDTDEKLFF. DNA for the CDR3: TGTGCCAGCGGGAGGGAGGACACCGATGAAAAACTGTTTTTT.